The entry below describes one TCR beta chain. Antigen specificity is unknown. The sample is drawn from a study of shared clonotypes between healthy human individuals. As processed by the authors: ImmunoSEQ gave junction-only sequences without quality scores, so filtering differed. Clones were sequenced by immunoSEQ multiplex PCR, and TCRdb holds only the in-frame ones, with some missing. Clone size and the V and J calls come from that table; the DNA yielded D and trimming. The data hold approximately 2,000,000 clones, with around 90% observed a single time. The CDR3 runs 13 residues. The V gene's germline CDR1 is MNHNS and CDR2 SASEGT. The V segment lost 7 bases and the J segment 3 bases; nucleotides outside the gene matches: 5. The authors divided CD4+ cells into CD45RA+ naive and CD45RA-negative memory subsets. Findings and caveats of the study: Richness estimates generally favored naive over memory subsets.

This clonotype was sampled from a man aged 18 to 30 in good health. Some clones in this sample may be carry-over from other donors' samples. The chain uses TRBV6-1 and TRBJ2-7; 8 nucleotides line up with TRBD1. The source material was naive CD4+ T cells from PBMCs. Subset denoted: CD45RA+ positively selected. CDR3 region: CASTRQGNYEQYF. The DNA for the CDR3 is TGTGCCAGCACTAGACAGGGGAACTACGAGCAGTACTTC.